These 21 T cell receptor beta chains were sequenced from one sample in a study of identical twins. TCRdb passed the 5' RACE reads through MiXCR, listing each CDR3 protein once. The top ten hold 0.27% of the sample, which has approximately 1.8 million distinct CDR3 sequences, around 33% seen once. Material: cord blood. The source of these receptors is a newborn girl in good health.

The chain employs TRBV10-3 and TRBJ2-2, with 12 bases fitting TRBD2. Germline V gene lookup returns CDR1 ENHRY and CDR2 SYGVKD. The CDR3 is made up of 18 amino acids. V lost 8 bases to trimming and J lost 0 bases; unmatched junction nucleotides: 10. CDR3 in amino acids: CAIGGLAGPSPNTGELFF. The CDR3 nucleotides are TGTGCCATCGGGGGACTAGCGGGCCCCTCTCCGAACACCGGGGAGCTGTTTTTT.

V is TRBV5-1 and J is TRBJ2-5; the D gene is possibly TRBD2 (5 bases). Germline CDR1 and CDR2: SGHRS and YFSETQ. The CDR3 totals 13 residues. V lost 0 bases and J 10 bases, leaving 13 bases between the germline ends. The CDR3 is CASSLGLGELQYF. In DNA, the CDR3 is TGCGCCAGCAGCTTGGGTCTCGGGGAGCTCCAGTACTTC. Supplemented by reference TRBV5-1 and TRBJ2-5, the full variable domain reads KAGVTQTPRYLIKTRGQQVTLSCSPISGHRSVSWYQQTPGQGLQFLFEYFSETQRNKGNFPGRFSGRQFSNSRSEMNVSTLELGDSALYLCASSLGLGELQYFGPGTRLLVL.

This clonotype has just a few counts. The genes are TRBV15 and TRBJ1-5; D uncertain. The length of the CDR3 is 13 residues. Trimming left V 1 base short and J 9 bases short, with 10 bases between. Germline V lookup: CDR1 LNHNV, CDR2 YYDKDF (reference sequence). CDR3 nucleotides: TGTGCCACCAGCAGAGTCGAAGTTCGGCCCCAGCATTTT. Translating it yields CATSRVEVRPQHF.

The chain joins TRBV5-1 to TRBJ1-5; D possibly corresponds to TRBD1 (6 bases). Germline values: CDR1 SGHRS, CDR2 YFSETQ. Trimming pared 5 bases from V and 0 bases from J, leaving 15 bases between. The CDR3 is 16 amino acids. Here the CDR3 reads CASREGGEYSNQPQHF. The CDR3 DNA reads TGCGCCAGCAGGGAGGGGGGCGAATATAGCAATCAGCCCCAGCATTTT.

V and J are TRBV7-2 and TRBJ2-3; TRBD1 or TRBD2 may be the D gene (6 bases each). The CDR3 extends over 15 amino acids. The germline gives CDR1 SGHTA, CDR2 FQGNSA. Trimming pared 3 bases from V and 2 bases from J, leaving 12 bases between. The CDR3 loop reads CASSFGGPYTDTQYF. In nucleotides, the CDR3 is TGTGCCAGCAGCTTTGGGGGGCCCTACACAGATACGCAGTATTTT.

The chain employs TRBV20-1 and TRBJ2-1, with D unclear. There are 11 residues in the CDR3. V was cut by 0 bases and J by 15 bases, with 12 bases left in between. Germline V CDR1 and CDR2: DFQATT, SNEGSKA (reference sequence). The CDR3 sequence: CSARDVPDPFF. For the CDR3, the DNA is TGCAGTGCTAGAGATGTGCCAGACCCGTTCTTC.

V and J are TRBV13 and TRBJ1-2, with a weak D call TRBD1 (6 bases). CDR1 and CDR2 (germline): PRHDT, FYEKMQ (reference sequence). V dropped 0 bases and J dropped 6 bases, with 17 bases sitting between them. The CDR3 runs to 16 residues. For the CDR3, the DNA is TGTGCCAGCAGCTTAGGAAGAAACAACAGGGAGGATGGCTACACCTTC. As protein: CASSLGRNNREDGYTF.

This chain links TRBV2 with TRBJ1-1; TRBD1 might be the D (5 bases). V was cut by 5 bases and J by 1 base, with 11 bases left in between. Germline-derived CDR1 and CDR2 are SNHLY and FYNNEI. This CDR3 comprises 14 residues. In nucleotides, the CDR3 is TGTGCCAGCAGTCCGGGACTCAAGAACACTGAAGCTTTCTTT. Translation gives CASSPGLKNTEAFF.

This sequence joins TRBV2 and TRBJ2-1; 9 bases are shared with TRBD1. Germline assignment: CDR1 SNHLY and CDR2 FYNNEI. The CDR3 loop spans 13 amino acids. The V and J ends lost 7 bases and 8 bases, in that order; junction bases with no gene match: 6. The CDR3 reads CASKGQGFDEQFF. DNA for the CDR3: TGTGCCAGCAAAGGACAGGGGTTCGATGAGCAGTTCTTC. Filled out from reference TRBV2 and TRBJ2-1, the complete variable domain reads EPEVTQTPSHQVTQMGQEVILRCVPISNHLYFYWYRQILGQKVEFLVSFYNNEISEKSEIFDDQFSVERPDGSNFTLKIRSTKLEDSAMYFCASKGQGFDEQFFGPGTRLTVL.

The chain is built from TRBV5-1 and TRBJ2-7; tentatively, D is TRBD1 (6 bases). Germline assignment: CDR1 SGHRS and CDR2 YFSETQ. The ends were cut back, 2 bases at V and 1 base at J, with 10 bases in the middle. The CDR3 has 14 residues. The CDR3 DNA sequence: TGCGCCAGCAGCTTCGGACAGCCTTCCTACGAGCAGTACTTC. Translated: CASSFGQPSYEQYF.

V and J are TRBV3-1 and TRBJ2-7; 11 nucleotides agree with TRBD2. Germline values: CDR1 LGHDT, CDR2 YNNKEL (reference sequence). The V and J ends lost 1 base and 3 bases, in that order; junction bases with no gene match: 11. The CDR3 has 18 residues. The CDR3 coding sequence is TGTGCCAGCAGCCAAGCTGAGCTAGCGGGAGGTAGAGGCTACGAGCAGTACTTC. Translating gives CASSQAELAGGRGYEQYF.

This clonotype appeared a few times. The J gene is TRBJ2-5, the V gene TRBV11-2; the match to TRBD2 covers 10 bases. CDR3 size: 15 residues. Germline values: CDR1 SGHAT, CDR2 FQNNGV. The junction had 5 bases not matched to a gene; V was cut back by 2 bases and J by 5 bases. CDR3 sequence: CASSLSSGSAETQYF. The CDR3 bases are TGTGCCAGCAGCTTATCTAGCGGGAGTGCGGAGACCCAGTACTTC.

The chain is built from TRBV5-1 and TRBJ1-1; a possible D gene is TRBD1 (6 bases). Germline V lookup: CDR1 SGHRS, CDR2 YFSETQ. The CDR3 consists of 15 residues. Deletions cut 3 bases from V and 0 bases from J, with 12 bases between. CDR3 nucleotide sequence: TGCGCCAGCAGCTCCGACAGGACCATGAACACTGAAGCTTTCTTT. Its protein is CASSSDRTMNTEAFF.

This clonotype was detected a few times. The V and J genes are TRBV12-3 or TRBV12-4 and TRBJ1-4, with a weak D call TRBD1 (6 bases). With 2 bases removed from V and 1 base from J, the gap between germline ends came to 8 bases. This CDR3 comprises 15 residues. The CDR3 loop is CASSLQQGTNEKLFF. The CDR3 coding sequence is TGTGCCAGCAGTTTACAACAGGGAACTAATGAAAAACTGTTTTTT.

This chain connects TRBV28 to TRBJ2-7, with D perhaps being TRBD1 or TRBD2 (5 bases each). From germline, CDR1 is MDHEN and CDR2 SYDVKM. The CDR3 is 15 amino acids. Trimming pared 6 bases from V and 4 bases from J, leaving 19 bases between. CDR3 protein: CASRLKTEGPYEQYF. The DNA for the CDR3 is TGTGCCAGCAGGCTAAAGACAGAGGGCCCTTACGAGCAGTACTTC.

The sample holds a few counts of this clonotype. The chain employs TRBV5-1 and TRBJ1-2, with 7 nucleotides matching TRBD1. The CDR3 consists of 15 residues. The germline V gene encodes CDR1 SGHRS and CDR2 YFSETQ. The V segment lost 4 bases and the J segment 5 bases; nucleotides outside the gene matches: 11. CDR3 in DNA: TGCGCCAGCAGCGCAGGGGGTGTCCGTGGATATGGCTACACCTTC. It yields the protein CASSAGGVRGYGYTF.

This clonotype has ten or more counts. V and J are TRBV10-3 and TRBJ2-5; perhaps TRBD1 as D (5 bases). This CDR3 is 14 amino acids long. V was pared by 8 bases and J by 2 bases, with 15 bases between. Germline CDR1 ENHRY, CDR2 SYGVKD. CDR3 sequence: CAIGAVNGQETQYF. CDR3 sequence (DNA): TGTGCCATCGGGGCGGTGAACGGTCAAGAGACCCAGTACTTC.

The V and J genes are TRBV20-1 and TRBJ1-6, with 8 bases identical to TRBD1. The CDR3 runs to 13 residues. Germline V CDR1 and CDR2: DFQATT, SNEGSKA (reference sequence). The CDR3, as DNA: TGCATCGCCAACAGGGGGTGGAATTCACCCCTCCACTTT. The encoded protein is CIANRGWNSPLHF.

This clonotype was seen only a few times. The genes are TRBV10-3 and TRBJ2-7; D is possibly TRBD1 or TRBD2 (6 bases each). Trimming cost V 10 bases and J 2 bases, with 12 bases left between them. There are 12 residues in the CDR3. Germline CDR1 and CDR2: ENHRY and SYGVKD. The CDR3 nucleotides read TGTGCCACGCGGGACAAAACCTACGAGCAGTACTTC. This encodes CATRDKTYEQYF.

The rearrangement links TRBV11-2 to TRBJ2-1, with D unclear. This CDR3 is 17 amino acids long. Per the germline V gene, CDR1 is SGHAT and CDR2 is FQNNGV. Trimming left V 2 bases short and J 0 bases short, with 14 bases between. In nucleotides, the CDR3 is TGTGCCAGCAGCTTACATGGCGGACCCTACTCCTACAATGAGCAGTTCTTC. Its protein product is CASSLHGGPYSYNEQFF.

This rearrangement joins TRBV9 to TRBJ1-2; D call uncertain. CDR1 and CDR2 (germline): SGDLS, YYNGEE. Trimming cost V 1 base and J 4 bases, with 11 bases left between them. This CDR3 spans 14 amino acids. CDR3 loop: CASSVLARGYGYTF. CDR3 nucleotides: TGTGCCAGCAGCGTATTAGCCAGAGGCTATGGCTACACCTTC.